One T cell receptor beta chain is described in this entry. No antigen is known for it. The data are from a study of Ad26.COV2.S vaccination and SARS-CoV-2 variants. Study summary: Once or twice, 56 days apart, Ad26.COV2.S was delivered intramuscularly.

TCRdb keeps only in-frame clones here, not all; method: immunoSEQ multiplex PCR. The sample carries around 340,000 clones, about 87% recorded once. Treatment described: roughly 18 received Ad26.COV2.S at low or high dose, single or two shots; five or six received placebo; per-sample allocation not given. Collection of samples fell on day 63 after the first vaccine or placebo injection. The CDR3 consists of 14 residues. V lost 0 bases and J lost 7, with 10 bases in between. Germline loops: CDR1 SGHTA, CDR2 FQGTGA. Overall study results and limits: Placebo recipients and vaccine recipients were similar in non-spike TCR breadth. Substantial breadth was reported for post-vaccination spike-specific CD8+ and CD4+ T cells.

The chain carries TRBV7-3 and TRBJ2-1; D not certain. The TCR was taken from a person aged 18-65 years who received the Ad26.COV2.S COVID-19 vaccine or a placebo. Sample: peripheral blood, taken in a trial of Ad26.COV2.S vaccine versus placebo. The CDR3 DNA reads TGTGCCAGCAGCTTAACGCCGGGCGAGAATGAGCAGTTCTTC. It encodes CASSLTPGENEQFF.